This T cell receptor beta chain derives from a study of T cells in Graves' hyperthyroidism and ophthalmopathy (dated by TCRdb to between 2018 and 2021). Turning to the overall study: Peripheral blood samples were taken at initial diagnosis, before any treatment was given. To identify TCR V-J signatures that set the groups apart, the researchers used a discovery cohort of about a hundred patients, made up of some 41 with Graves' ophthalmopathy and 57 with stable Graves' hyperthyroidism. Whether ophthalmopathy could be predicted prospectively was tested in an independent validation cohort made up of 18 to 20 hyperthyroidism patients plus 17 patients who later progressed to ophthalmopathy. For training and testing, the roughly 97 patients in the discovery cohort were randomly divided in a 7:3 ratio. The study also compared thyroid tissue and blood T-cell repertoires from over 5 Graves' hyperthyroidism patients. After blood sampling, hyperthyroidism patients were treated with methimazole at a starting dose of 30 mg daily, and ophthalmopathy patients were treated with high-dose intravenous methylprednisolone. The paper describes TCR Vbeta CDR3 sequencing of around 140 peripheral blood samples, made up of 43 ophthalmopathy patients, some 80 hyperthyroidism patients and about 17 progressor patients.

The TCR beta CDR3 regions were amplified from RNA transcripts. The TCR CDR3 was subjected to a first round of RT-PCR using the HTBI primer set and the Qiagen OneStep RT-PCR kit. A second multiplex PCR round built the libraries, followed by size selection and purification. Libraries were sequenced paired-end with 100 bp reads on an Illumina HiSeq2000. The original methods were these. SOAPnuke was used to process the raw data, removing reads that contained adapters or uncalled bases, had a mean Phred below 15, or lacked an exact match to the constant primer or identifier. High-quality paired reads were merged with COPE v1.2.5, and unique nucleotide sequences were defined as clonotypes. MiTCR v1.1 was used to align clonotypes to the IMGT TRBV, TRBD and TRBJ reference segments. Only V-J combinations with frequency above 0.0001, covering approximately 99% of repertoires, were analysed. A TCS score was defined as the ratio between F50 (clonal expansion) and ExV (chaos), using BLOSUM62-based TCRdist between CDR3 peptides within each V-J. Welch's t-statistics and random forest reduced 500 to 550 V-J features to roughly 13, which were used in a naive Bayes classifier (R e1071). The public reads were run again by TCRdb, first through fastp at Q25 and then through MiXCR, and only productive beta chains were kept. Entries that share a CDR3 protein sequence are merged under the most common genes and DNA. None of the V and J calls come from the authors' own analysis; TCRdb made them. Counted in this sample were about 580,000 distinct CDR3 sequences; approximately 15% of them appeared once. Together, the top ten hold about 5.8% of the sample.

This clonotype was found a few times. Its specific antigen is unknown. No base-level quality is on record; no much larger clone is a single base apart. Overall study outcomes, separate from this receptor: No statistical method was used to fix the sample size in advance, and group allocation was not hidden from the investigators. Most expanded thyroid clonotypes (frequency above 0.001) were also detected in blood, suggesting blood repertoires may reflect thyroid immune responses. In validation, the model predicted progression to ophthalmopathy with approximately 70% sensitivity and less than 80% specificity, a median of 6.5 months before onset. Ophthalmopathy was separated from stable hyperthyroidism by a 13 V-J signature model, with 85% to 90% sensitivity and roughly 81% specificity obtained in cross-validation and 80%/75% obtained in testing.

The CDR3 has 10 amino acids, counting the end cysteine and phenylalanine. Here the CDR3 DNA is all that survives: 30 bases in frame from base 1. Trimming at the junction amounts to 5 bases on V and 8 bases on J, and the germline ends lie 7 bases apart. As encoded in the germline V gene (reference sequence), CDR1 is DFQATT while CDR2 is SNEGSKA. Hyperthyroidism patients were aged 18 to 65 years and newly diagnosed, with disease duration of less than 2 months. Exclusion was applied to patients with uncontrolled infections, other autoimmune diseases, pregnancy or lactation. Diagnoses relied on clinical symptoms, serum thyroxine and TRAb, thyroid ultrasound and orbital computed tomography. Blood from progressor patients was collected at the time of first diagnosis with hyperthyroidism, before any ophthalmopathy symptoms had appeared. Ficoll-Paque density gradient centrifugation was used to isolate PBMCs from 10 ml of fresh peripheral blood. Progressor patients were initially diagnosed with Graves' hyperthyroidism and developed ophthalmopathy during follow-up. Total RNA was extracted using Trizol reagent, and RNA quality was assessed on an Agilent 2100 Bioanalyzer.

The TCR was taken from a woman in her thirties with Graves' hyperthyroidism that later progressed to Graves' ophthalmopathy. Here the chain combines TRBV20-1 and TRBJ2-1, and TRBD2 may be the D gene, going by 5 matching bases. Sequencing was performed on blood. The sequenced DNA is TGCAGTGCTGGGAGCTATGAGCAGTTCTTC. It specifies CSAGSYEQFF.